These T cell receptor beta chains were read from a single sample in a study of cytomegalovirus exposure and HLA in healthy donors. Libraries were prepared by immunoSEQ multiplex PCR; TCRdb keeps only in-frame clonotypes and omits some of them. The repertoire holds approximately 170,000 clones, with roughly 85% as singletons. What was sequenced was PBMCs. The receptor source for this set is a young man in good health and CMV-seropositive. CDR3s include the opening cysteine and the closing phenylalanine or tryptophan. The order of the fields is CDR3 DNA, CDR3 protein, clone size, J gene, V gene, D gene. The D gene is left open where the match is weak. Not every row has a clone size; where given, it reads once, few, many or a size class.

cdr3_nt: TGTGCCAGCAGCTTAGATCGTCTGGAAGCTTTCTTT
cdr3_aa: CASSLDRLEAFF
clone_size: -
j_call: TRBJ1-1
v_call: TRBV7-9
d_call: -

cdr3_nt: TGTGCCAGTACCTCGACGGGTCAGGGGTACGGGAAGCAGTACTTC
cdr3_aa: CASTSTGQGYGKQYF
clone_size: -
j_call: TRBJ2-7
v_call: TRBV19
d_call: -

cdr3_nt: TGTGCCAGTAGCCCTTACACCGGGGAGCTGTTTTTT
cdr3_aa: CASSPYTGELFF
clone_size: -
j_call: TRBJ2-2
v_call: TRBV19
d_call: -

cdr3_nt: TGTGCCAGCCACGGGAACCCCAACCCCGAGCAGTACTTC
cdr3_aa: CASHGNPNPEQYF
clone_size: few
j_call: TRBJ2-7
v_call: TRBV28
d_call: -

cdr3_nt: TGTGCCAGCAGCGCCCTAGGGACAGGACCTATTAACTATGGCTACACCTTC
cdr3_aa: CASSALGTGPINYGYTF
clone_size: once
j_call: TRBJ1-2
v_call: TRBV27
d_call: TRBD1

cdr3_nt: TGCGCCAGCAGCCAAAATATAGGGACTAGGGCCGGAGAGACCCAGTACTTC
cdr3_aa: CASSQNIGTRAGETQYF
clone_size: -
j_call: TRBJ2-5
v_call: TRBV4-1
d_call: TRBD2

cdr3_nt: TGTGCCAGCAGCTTGCCTACCTACCGGGTCCAAGATGACTATGGCTACACCTTC
cdr3_aa: CASSLPTYRVQDDYGYTF
clone_size: -
j_call: TRBJ1-2
v_call: TRBV5-5
d_call: -

cdr3_nt: TGTGCCAGCAGCTTAGGTACCTACGAGCAGTACTTC
cdr3_aa: CASSLGTYEQYF
clone_size: few
j_call: TRBJ2-7
v_call: TRBV7-9
d_call: -

cdr3_nt: TGTGCCTGGAGCCTCAGTGCGGGGGCCTACGAGCAGTACTTC
cdr3_aa: CAWSLSAGAYEQYF
clone_size: once
j_call: TRBJ2-7
v_call: TRBV30
d_call: TRBD2

cdr3_nt: TGTGCCAGCCGCGACAGGCCGAACACTGAAGCTTTCTTT
cdr3_aa: CASRDRPNTEAFF
clone_size: -
j_call: TRBJ1-1
v_call: TRBV19
d_call: -

cdr3_nt: TGTGCCAGCAGCGCAAGGACTAGCGGGAGTCTGAATGAGCAGTTCTTC
cdr3_aa: CASSARTSGSLNEQFF
clone_size: -
j_call: TRBJ2-1
v_call: TRBV9
d_call: TRBD2

cdr3_nt: TGTGCCAGCTCACCAAACAGAGGGCAAGAGACCCAGTACTTC
cdr3_aa: CASSPNRGQETQYF
clone_size: -
j_call: TRBJ2-5
v_call: TRBV18
d_call: -

cdr3_nt: TGTGCCAGCAGCTTGACGTGGAGCTACAGGAACCCTCATGGCTACACCTTC
cdr3_aa: CASSLTWSYRNPHGYTF
clone_size: -
j_call: TRBJ1-2
v_call: TRBV5-6
d_call: -

cdr3_nt: TGCGCCAGCAGTGAGCCGGACGGAGGCTACGAGCAGTACTTC
cdr3_aa: CASSEPDGGYEQYF
clone_size: -
j_call: TRBJ2-7
v_call: TRBV10-2
d_call: -

cdr3_nt: TGCGCCAGCAGCGACCCAGGGGGTGGAAACACCATATATTTT
cdr3_aa: CASSDPGGGNTIYF
clone_size: -
j_call: TRBJ1-3
v_call: TRBV5-1
d_call: TRBD1

cdr3_nt: TGTGCCAGCAGCTTACCCCCAGGGGGAAAATATGGCTACACCTTC
cdr3_aa: CASSLPPGGKYGYTF
clone_size: -
j_call: TRBJ1-2
v_call: TRBV7-9
d_call: TRBD1

cdr3_nt: TGTGCCAGTAGCCCGGACAGCACGGCGCAGTATTTT
cdr3_aa: CASSPDSTAQYF
clone_size: -
j_call: TRBJ2-3
v_call: TRBV19
d_call: -

cdr3_nt: TGTGCCAGCAGTCCACAAAGCGGGAGTTTTCGCAATGAGCAGTTCTTC
cdr3_aa: CASSPQSGSFRNEQFF
clone_size: -
j_call: TRBJ2-1
v_call: TRBV27
d_call: TRBD2

cdr3_nt: TGTGCCAGCAGCTCTGCTAGCGGGGGGGAGACCCAGTACTTC
cdr3_aa: CASSSASGGETQYF
clone_size: -
j_call: TRBJ2-5
v_call: TRBV5-6
d_call: TRBD2

cdr3_nt: TGTGCCAGCAGTCTGGTCCAGGTGCCGATAAGCGAGCAGTACTTC
cdr3_aa: CASSLVQVPISEQYF
clone_size: -
j_call: TRBJ2-7
v_call: TRBV28
d_call: -

cdr3_nt: TGCGCCAGCAGCTACGCCGGGACAGACACCGGGGAGCTGTTTTTT
cdr3_aa: CASSYAGTDTGELFF
clone_size: -
j_call: TRBJ2-2
v_call: TRBV5-1
d_call: TRBD1